The T cell receptor (beta chain) under discussion was sequenced for a study of cytomegalovirus exposure and HLA in healthy donors. Study-wide results and limits: The authors later found HLA-associated TCR beta chains more clonally expanded than equally common others. Associated with HLA alleles at 0.05 false discovery rate in a later analysis were 16,951 TCR beta sequences. Highly shared variants forming one cluster were likely a sequencing artifact.

This clone was seen a few times. The antigen remains undetermined. 60 Vbeta and 13 Jbeta primers were used in PCR. Measured with immunoSEQ multiplex PCR; TCRdb has only the in-frame clones, and not every one. The sample consists of 110,000 or so clones, under 90% of them appearing once. In germline, CDR1 is MNHNY, CDR2 SVGAGI (reference sequence). The CDR3 covers 15 residues. The V and J ends lost 0 bases and 7 bases respectively, with 13 bases between them. This chain links TRBV6-6 with TRBJ1-5; D might be TRBD1 (6 bases). Sequenced sample: PBMCs. The receptor comes from a woman between 40 and 50 years old in good health and CMV-seronegative. The CDR3 loop is CASSYSFDRSQPQHF. The CDR3 DNA is TGTGCCAGCAGTTACTCATTTGACAGGAGCCAGCCCCAGCATTTT.